This is a list of T cell receptor beta chains from one sample in a study of T cells in Graves' hyperthyroidism and ophthalmopathy. A single record per CDR3 protein comes from TCRdb applying MiXCR to the multiplex PCR reads. The sample contains some 700,000 distinct CDR3 sequences, approximately 15% of which appear only once. The specimen was blood. The receptors were sampled from a man in his fifties or sixties with Graves' hyperthyroidism. Each CDR3 is given with its conserved first and last residue. The size field is filled for only some rows; it gives once, few, many or a size class.

CDR3 length: 12
V gene: TRBV7-9
clone size: NA
CDR3 protein: CASSTNTYEQYF

CDR3 length: 12
V gene: TRBV6-9
clone size: many
CDR3 protein: CASSYRGDTQYF

CDR3 length: 16
V gene: TRBV20-1
clone size: NA
CDR3 protein: CSARSYSGTGYNEQFF

CDR3 length: 12
V gene: TRBV28
clone size: many
CDR3 protein: CASRSGYNEQFF

CDR3 length: 13
V gene: TRBV3-1
clone size: NA
CDR3 protein: CASSSPPTGELFF

CDR3 length: 15
V gene: TRBV19
clone size: many
CDR3 protein: CASSPGTSGWYEQYF

CDR3 length: 18
V gene: TRBV28
clone size: many
CDR3 protein: CASNPRPGFQNSYNGQFF

CDR3 length: 14
V gene: TRBV20-1
clone size: few
CDR3 protein: CSAGGGVARETQYF

CDR3 length: 16
V gene: TRBV11-2
clone size: many
CDR3 protein: CASSLDAATSTDTQYF

CDR3 length: 12
V gene: TRBV2
clone size: many
CDR3 protein: CASSEGWGEQFF

CDR3 length: 14
V gene: TRBV6-1
clone size: many
CDR3 protein: CASIGAFSGNTIYF

CDR3 length: 15
V gene: TRBV3-1
clone size: NA
CDR3 protein: CASSQAPANTGELFF

CDR3 length: 15
V gene: TRBV15
clone size: NA
CDR3 protein: CATSRDRRTTDTQYF

CDR3 length: 14
V gene: TRBV9
clone size: many
CDR3 protein: CASSPGFGDQPQHF

CDR3 length: 15
V gene: TRBV11-1
clone size: few
CDR3 protein: CASSERLAGAETQYF

CDR3 length: 13
V gene: TRBV20-1
clone size: NA
CDR3 protein: CSAEELEGSEQYF

CDR3 length: 16
V gene: TRBV18
clone size: NA
CDR3 protein: CASSPFVQGGNTEAFF

CDR3 length: 12
V gene: TRBV6-2/TRBV6-3
clone size: few
CDR3 protein: CASSTEVGEQFF

CDR3 length: 15
V gene: TRBV27
clone size: many
CDR3 protein: CASSPRGFSNQPQHF

CDR3 length: 17
V gene: TRBV4-3
clone size: NA
CDR3 protein: CASSQAETSGIENEQFF

CDR3 length: 12
V gene: TRBV27
clone size: few
CDR3 protein: CASSTGGAEAFF

CDR3 length: 15
V gene: TRBV19
clone size: NA
CDR3 protein: CASSVTTGRPDTQYF

CDR3 length: 14
V gene: TRBV6-2/TRBV6-3
clone size: NA
CDR3 protein: CASNGFYSNQPQHF

CDR3 length: 15
V gene: TRBV6-5
clone size: NA
CDR3 protein: CASSYEWEAGNTIYF

CDR3 length: 12
V gene: TRBV2
clone size: NA
CDR3 protein: CASSRGEAGYTF

CDR3 length: 14
V gene: TRBV5-8
clone size: many
CDR3 protein: CASSLRTEQETQYF

CDR3 length: 15
V gene: TRBV5-1
clone size: many
CDR3 protein: CASSLGTGSEKTQYF

CDR3 length: 14
V gene: TRBV25-1
clone size: few
CDR3 protein: CASTPGQGVSPLHF

CDR3 length: 14
V gene: TRBV7-2
clone size: many
CDR3 protein: CASRRTRNTGELFF

CDR3 length: 16
V gene: TRBV18
clone size: NA
CDR3 protein: CASSPRLAGGDYGQFF

CDR3 length: 17
V gene: TRBV4-1
clone size: many
CDR3 protein: CASSQSFGGASDTEAFF

CDR3 length: 14
V gene: TRBV20-1
clone size: NA
CDR3 protein: CSARGDTNTGELFF

CDR3 length: 16
V gene: TRBV4-1
clone size: few
CDR3 protein: CASSQAPERRADTQYF

CDR3 length: 13
V gene: TRBV5-1
clone size: NA
CDR3 protein: CASSLGTPETQYF

CDR3 length: 15
V gene: TRBV19
clone size: NA
CDR3 protein: CASTKTQAGYTEAFF

CDR3 length: 12
V gene: TRBV2
clone size: many
CDR3 protein: CASSRGNNEQFF

CDR3 length: 11
V gene: TRBV10-2
clone size: NA
CDR3 protein: CATTVSYEQYF

CDR3 length: 13
V gene: TRBV28
clone size: many
CDR3 protein: CASSFQQNYGYTF

CDR3 length: 13
V gene: TRBV6-2/TRBV6-3
clone size: many
CDR3 protein: CASSPREIETQYF

CDR3 length: 13
V gene: TRBV6-1
clone size: many
CDR3 protein: CASTEEGPYEQYF

CDR3 length: 15
V gene: TRBV11-1
clone size: many
CDR3 protein: CASSLFAGPYNEQFF

CDR3 length: 12
V gene: TRBV20-1
clone size: many
CDR3 protein: CGVEGPNYGYTF

CDR3 length: 15
V gene: TRBV5-1
clone size: NA
CDR3 protein: CASSPIRDLKKGQYF

CDR3 length: 14
V gene: TRBV6-1
clone size: many
CDR3 protein: CASRQGFPQETQYF

CDR3 length: 14
V gene: TRBV28
clone size: NA
CDR3 protein: CASSGNPTSYGYTF

CDR3 length: 17
V gene: TRBV6-5
clone size: NA
CDR3 protein: CASSYYGSSSGANVLTF

CDR3 length: 12
V gene: TRBV30
clone size: many
CDR3 protein: CAWSVVKNEQFF

CDR3 length: 13
V gene: TRBV10-2
clone size: NA
CDR3 protein: CAIGREVADTQYF

CDR3 length: 15
V gene: TRBV7-2
clone size: many
CDR3 protein: CASSLDGGLTDTQYF

CDR3 length: 14
V gene: TRBV19
clone size: many
CDR3 protein: CASTGGTDTGELFF

CDR3 length: 15
V gene: TRBV27
clone size: many
CDR3 protein: CASSLIPPGPNEQFF

CDR3 length: 12
V gene: TRBV18
clone size: NA
CDR3 protein: CAISPAGETQYF